This entry lists 11 T cell receptor beta chains sequenced from one sample in a study of response to subunit inactivated influenza vaccine. TCRdb used MiXCR to reprocess the RT-PCR reads, holding one entry per CDR3 protein. The sample records about 150,000 distinct CDR3 sequences, around 10% being singletons. The sample was CD8+ T cells sorted from PBMCs, taken less than 30 months after vaccination. Receptors were obtained from a man aged 45 to 70 who received an inactivated influenza vaccine.

This chain links TRBV9 with TRBJ2-3; 9 bases map to TRBD2. With V trimmed by 4 bases and J by 2 bases, 11 bases remained unmatched. Germline V gene sequence: CDR1 SGDLS, CDR2 YYNGEE. The CDR3 is 17 amino acids. The CDR3, as DNA: TGTGCCAGCAGCCCGGGGACTAGCACCCTGAACACAGATACGCAGTATTTT. Its protein is CASSPGTSTLNTDTQYF.

This clonotype was seen more than once but under ten times. The chain is built from TRBV10-3 and TRBJ2-7, with 9 bases identical to TRBD1. The V gene's germline CDR1 is ENHRY and CDR2 SYGVKD. With V trimmed by 0 bases and J by 3 bases, 3 bases remained unmatched. CDR3 length: 15 residues. CDR3 protein: CAISESGQGYYEQYF. CDR3 nucleotide sequence: TGTGCCATCAGTGAGTCGGGACAGGGTTACTACGAGCAGTACTTC.

This clonotype was observed a few times. The genes are TRBV10-3 and TRBJ2-7; 8 nucleotides match TRBD1. V was pared by 3 bases and J by 2 bases, with 3 bases of the junction left unmatched. Per the germline V gene, CDR1 is ENHRY and CDR2 is SYGVKD. The CDR3 covers 14 residues. The DNA of the CDR3 is TGTGCCATCAGTGATCCGGGACAGGCCTACGAGCAGTACTTC. Translating gives CAISDPGQAYEQYF.

This clonotype was seen more than once but under ten times. The chain couples TRBV7-9 to TRBJ2-3; D unresolved. Germline V lookup: CDR1 SEHNR, CDR2 FQNEAQ (reference sequence). This CDR3 has 15 residues. V dropped 5 bases and J dropped 0 bases, with 12 bases sitting between them. Here the CDR3 reads CASSPPLGSTDTQYF. The CDR3 bases are TGTGCCAGCAGCCCCCCGCTGGGCAGCACAGATACGCAGTATTTT.

The chain has TRBV5-1 and TRBJ2-7, with 11 bases that match TRBD2. The CDR3 has 15 residues. Germline CDR1 is SGHRS and CDR2 is YFSETQ. J lost 3 bases, V lost 0 bases, and 2 bases had no gene match. The CDR3 DNA reads as TGCGCCAGCAGCTTGGTTAGCGGGGGGGACTACGAGCAGTACTTC. This sequence encodes CASSLVSGGDYEQYF.

This clonotype turned up a few times. This chain joins TRBV29-1 and TRBJ2-3; D may be TRBD1 or TRBD2 (5 bases each). The germline CDR1 and CDR2 sequences are SQVTM and ANQGSEA. V lost 6 bases and J lost 4, with 14 bases in between. The CDR3 runs 13 residues. The CDR3 bases are TGCAGCGTCCCCGGGACCCACTCAGATACGCAGTATTTT. Translation: CSVPGTHSDTQYF.

This clonotype was detected only a few times. This chain uses TRBV14 with TRBJ2-7, with 7 positions matching TRBD1. V was pared by 1 base and J by 3 bases, with 6 bases of the junction left unmatched. CDR1 is SGHDN and CDR2 is FVKESK in the germline V gene. CDR3 length equals 15 residues. The CDR3 is CASSQGAGDSYEQYF. In DNA form, the CDR3 reads TGTGCCAGCAGCCAAGGTGCCGGGGACAGCTACGAGCAGTACTTC.

The V call is TRBV4-2, the J call TRBJ2-1; possibly TRBD2 for D (5 bases). This CDR3 is 14 amino acids long. Trimming removed 2 bases at V and 3 bases at J, with 8 bases between. Germline CDR1 reads LGHNA; CDR2 reads YNFKEQ. The CDR3 DNA follows: TGTGCCAGCAGCCAACGAGGACTCTACAATGAGCAGTTCTTC. Translated, it gives CASSQRGLYNEQFF.

The V gene is TRBV28, the J gene TRBJ2-3; 7 bases match TRBD1. CDR1 and CDR2 from the germline V gene are MDHEN and SYDVKM. The trim removed 9 bases at V and 0 bases at J, leaving 15 bases unmatched. There are 17 residues in the CDR3. In DNA, the CDR3 is TGTGCCAGTTCGATGATACATAGGGGGCTTAGCACAGATACGCAGTATTTT. Its protein is CASSMIHRGLSTDTQYF.

This clonotype was observed a handful of times. The chain links TRBV6-5 to TRBJ2-7; 9 bases map to TRBD1. This CDR3 spans 17 amino acids. CDR1 is MNHEY, CDR2 SVGAGI, per germline. The V gene end was trimmed by 2 bases and the J gene end by 3 bases; junction bases not matched to a gene: 11. CDR3 protein: CASSYDRGTGIGYEQYF. The CDR3 nucleotides read TGTGCCAGCAGTTACGACAGGGGGACAGGGATTGGCTACGAGCAGTACTTC.

This clonotype was found a few times. The V gene is TRBV7-9, the J gene TRBJ2-7, with D perhaps being TRBD1 or TRBD2 (5 bases each). Germline CDR1 reads SEHNR; CDR2 reads FQNEAQ (reference sequence). This CDR3 is 16 amino acids long. Between the trimmed V and J ends, which lost 5 bases and 0 bases, there was a span of 17 bases. In nucleotides, the CDR3 is TGTGCCAGCAGCCCACCTCGGGACGGTAGCTCCTACGAGCAGTACTTC. Translated: CASSPPRDGSSYEQYF.